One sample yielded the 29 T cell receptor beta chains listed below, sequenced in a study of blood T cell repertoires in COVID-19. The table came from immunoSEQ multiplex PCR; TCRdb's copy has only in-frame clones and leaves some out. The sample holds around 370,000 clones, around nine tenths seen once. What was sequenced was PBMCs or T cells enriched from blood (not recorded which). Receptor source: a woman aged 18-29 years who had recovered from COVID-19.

This CDR3 reads CASSVGASGGETQYF. The CDR3 nucleotides are TGTGCCAGCAGCGTAGGTGCTAGCGGGGGGGAGACCCAGTACTTC. This sequence joins TRBV9 and TRBJ2-5; 11 bases match TRBD2. CDR3 length: 15 residues. V was clipped by 0 bases and J by 5 bases; unmatched bases: 3. Per the germline V gene, CDR1 is SGDLS and CDR2 is YYNGEE.

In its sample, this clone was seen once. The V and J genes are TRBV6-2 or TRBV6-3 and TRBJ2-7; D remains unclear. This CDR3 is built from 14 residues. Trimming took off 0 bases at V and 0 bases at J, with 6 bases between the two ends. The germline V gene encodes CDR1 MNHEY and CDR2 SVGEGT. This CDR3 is CASSYSAHSYEQYF. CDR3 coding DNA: TGTGCCAGCAGTTACTCGGCCCACTCCTACGAGCAGTACTTC.

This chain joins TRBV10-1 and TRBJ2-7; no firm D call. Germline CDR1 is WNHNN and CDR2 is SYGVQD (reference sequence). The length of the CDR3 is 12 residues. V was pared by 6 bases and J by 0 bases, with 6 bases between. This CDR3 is CASRQTSYEQYF. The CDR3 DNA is TGCGCCAGCAGACAGACCTCCTACGAGCAGTACTTC.

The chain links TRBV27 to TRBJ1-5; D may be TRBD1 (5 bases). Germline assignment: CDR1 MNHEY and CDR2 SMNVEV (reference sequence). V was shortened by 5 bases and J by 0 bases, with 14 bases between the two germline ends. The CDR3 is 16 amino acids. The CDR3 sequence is CASSLGQGASNQPQHF. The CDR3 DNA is TGTGCCAGCAGTCTGGGGCAGGGTGCTAGCAATCAGCCCCAGCATTTT.

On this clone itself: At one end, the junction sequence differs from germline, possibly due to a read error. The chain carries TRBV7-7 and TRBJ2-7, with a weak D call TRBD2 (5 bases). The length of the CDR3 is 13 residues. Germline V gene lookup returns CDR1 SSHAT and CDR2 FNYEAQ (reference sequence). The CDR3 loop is CASSPEGAYEQYF. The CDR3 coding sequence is TGTGCTAGCAGCCCCGAGGGCGCCTACGAGCAGTACTTC.

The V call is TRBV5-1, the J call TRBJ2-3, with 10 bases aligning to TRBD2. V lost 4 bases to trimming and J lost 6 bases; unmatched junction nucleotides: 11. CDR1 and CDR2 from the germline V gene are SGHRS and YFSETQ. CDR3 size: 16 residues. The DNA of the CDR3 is TGCGCCAGCAGCCAAATAGCGGGGGGCCTTGGCGATACGCAGTATTTT. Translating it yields CASSQIAGGLGDTQYF. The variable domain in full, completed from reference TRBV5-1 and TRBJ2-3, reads KAGVTQTPRYLIKTRGQQVTLSCSPISGHRSVSWYQQTPGQGLQFLFEYFSETQRNKGNFPGRFSGRQFSNSRSEMNVSTLELGDSALYLCASSQIAGGLGDTQYFGPGTRLTVL.

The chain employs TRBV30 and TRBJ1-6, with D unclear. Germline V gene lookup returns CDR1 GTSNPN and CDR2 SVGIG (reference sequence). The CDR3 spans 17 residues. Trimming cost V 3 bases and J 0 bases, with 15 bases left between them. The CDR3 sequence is CAWRNTAESSYNSPLHF. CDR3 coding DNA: TGTGCCTGGAGAAACACAGCAGAAAGCTCCTATAATTCACCCCTCCACTTT.

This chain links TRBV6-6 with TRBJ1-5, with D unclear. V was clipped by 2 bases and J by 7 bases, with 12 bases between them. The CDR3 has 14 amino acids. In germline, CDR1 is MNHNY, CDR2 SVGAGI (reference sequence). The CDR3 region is CASSYDTERQPQHF. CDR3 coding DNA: TGTGCCAGCAGTTACGATACGGAGCGACAGCCCCAGCATTTT.

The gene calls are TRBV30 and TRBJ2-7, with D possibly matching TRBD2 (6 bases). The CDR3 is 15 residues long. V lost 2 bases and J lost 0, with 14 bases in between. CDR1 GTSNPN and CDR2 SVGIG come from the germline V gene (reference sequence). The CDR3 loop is CAWSPPGLHSYEQYF. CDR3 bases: TGTGCCTGGAGTCCGCCGGGACTCCACTCCTACGAGCAGTACTTC.

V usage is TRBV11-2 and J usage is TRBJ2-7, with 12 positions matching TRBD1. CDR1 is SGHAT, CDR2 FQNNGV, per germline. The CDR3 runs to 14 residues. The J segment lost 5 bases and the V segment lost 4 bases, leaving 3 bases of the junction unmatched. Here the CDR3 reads CASSWGDRGHEQYF. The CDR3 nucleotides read TGTGCCAGCAGCTGGGGGGACAGGGGGCACGAGCAGTACTTC.

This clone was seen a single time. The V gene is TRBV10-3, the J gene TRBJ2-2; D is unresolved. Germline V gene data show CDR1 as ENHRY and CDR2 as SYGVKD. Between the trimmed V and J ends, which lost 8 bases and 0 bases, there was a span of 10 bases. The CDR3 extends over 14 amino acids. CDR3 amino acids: CAISASANTGELFF. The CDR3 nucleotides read TGTGCCATCTCGGCCAGCGCGAACACCGGGGAGCTGTTTTTT.

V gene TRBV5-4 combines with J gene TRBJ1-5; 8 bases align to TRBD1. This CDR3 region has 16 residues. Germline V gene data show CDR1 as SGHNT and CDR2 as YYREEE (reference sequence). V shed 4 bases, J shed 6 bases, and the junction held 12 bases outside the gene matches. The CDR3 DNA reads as TGTGCCAGCAGCCAATCAGGGGGCGGTGATCGTCAGCCCCAGCATTTT. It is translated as CASSQSGGGDRQPQHF.

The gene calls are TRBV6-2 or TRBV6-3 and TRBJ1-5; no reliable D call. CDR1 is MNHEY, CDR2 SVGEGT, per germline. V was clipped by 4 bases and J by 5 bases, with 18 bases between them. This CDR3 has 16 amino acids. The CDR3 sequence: CASSSVLTLSYQPQHF. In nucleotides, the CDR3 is TGTGCCAGCAGTTCGGTACTGACTTTAAGTTATCAGCCCCAGCATTTT.

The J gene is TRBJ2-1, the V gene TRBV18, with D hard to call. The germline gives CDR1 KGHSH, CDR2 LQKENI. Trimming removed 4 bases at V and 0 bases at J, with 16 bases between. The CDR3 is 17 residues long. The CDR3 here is CASSQPTDWSSYNEQFF. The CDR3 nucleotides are TGTGCCAGCTCACAACCAACTGACTGGAGCTCCTACAATGAGCAGTTCTTC.

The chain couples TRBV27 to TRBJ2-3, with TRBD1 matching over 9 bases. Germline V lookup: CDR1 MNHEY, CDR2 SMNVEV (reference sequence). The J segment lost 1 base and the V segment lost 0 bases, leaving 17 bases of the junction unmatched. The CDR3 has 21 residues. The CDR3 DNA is TGTGCCAGCAGTTTATCTCTTTGGCCGGGGGACAGGGAATCCCGCACAGATACGCAGTATTTT. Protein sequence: CASSLSLWPGDRESRTDTQYF.

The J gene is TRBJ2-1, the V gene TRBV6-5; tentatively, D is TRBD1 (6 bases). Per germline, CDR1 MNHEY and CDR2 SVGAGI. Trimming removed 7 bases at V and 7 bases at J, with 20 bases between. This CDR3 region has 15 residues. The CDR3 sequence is CASTYTVGRGNEQFF. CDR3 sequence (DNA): TGTGCCAGCACTTATACGGTGGGCAGGGGTAATGAGCAGTTCTTC.

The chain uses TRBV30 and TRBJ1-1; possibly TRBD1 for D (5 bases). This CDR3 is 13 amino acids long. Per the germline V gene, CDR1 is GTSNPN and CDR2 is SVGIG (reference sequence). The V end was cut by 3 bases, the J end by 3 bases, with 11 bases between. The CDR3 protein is CAWRGDADTEAFF. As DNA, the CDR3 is TGTGCCTGGAGAGGGGATGCGGACACTGAAGCTTTCTTT. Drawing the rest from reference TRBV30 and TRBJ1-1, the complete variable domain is SQTIHQWPATLVQPVGSPLSLECTVEGTSNPNLYWYRQAAGRGLQLLFYSVGIGQISSEVPQNLSASRPQDRQFILSSKKLLLSDSGFYLCAWRGDADTEAFFGQGTRLTVV.

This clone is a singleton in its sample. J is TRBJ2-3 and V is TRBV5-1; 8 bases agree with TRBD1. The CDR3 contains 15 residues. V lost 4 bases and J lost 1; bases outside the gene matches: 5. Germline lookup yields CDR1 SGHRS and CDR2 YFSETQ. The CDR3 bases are TGCGCCAGCAGCCCCCCGGGACAGGGCACAGATACGCAGTATTTT. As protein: CASSPPGQGTDTQYF.

CDR3 residues: CASSKLVLGAYEQFF. The CDR3 DNA is TGTGCCAGCAGCAAACTAGTTTTGGGAGCCTATGAGCAGTTCTTC. V is TRBV2 and J is TRBJ2-1; D possibly corresponds to TRBD2 (5 bases). The CDR3 consists of 15 residues. The V gene's germline CDR1 is SNHLY and CDR2 FYNNEI. The V and J ends lost 6 bases and 8 bases respectively, with 20 bases between them.

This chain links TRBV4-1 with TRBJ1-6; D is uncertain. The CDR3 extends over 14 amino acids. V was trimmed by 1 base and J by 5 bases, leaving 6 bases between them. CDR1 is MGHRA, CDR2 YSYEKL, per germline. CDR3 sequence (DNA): TGCGCCAGCAGCCAAGGTCTCGATAATTCACCCCTCCACTTT. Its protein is CASSQGLDNSPLHF.

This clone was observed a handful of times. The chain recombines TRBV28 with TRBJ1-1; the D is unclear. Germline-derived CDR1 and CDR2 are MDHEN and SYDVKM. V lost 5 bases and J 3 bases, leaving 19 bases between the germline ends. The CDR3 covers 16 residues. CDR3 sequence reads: CASSGLTSPTDTEAFF. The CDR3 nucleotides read TGTGCCAGCAGTGGCCTGACTAGTCCAACGGACACTGAAGCTTTCTTT.

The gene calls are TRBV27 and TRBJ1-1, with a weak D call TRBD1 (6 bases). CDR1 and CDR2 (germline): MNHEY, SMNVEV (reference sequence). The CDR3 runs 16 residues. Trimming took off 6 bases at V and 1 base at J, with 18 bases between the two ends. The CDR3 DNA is TGTGCCAGCAGCCGCCTTCCGGGCAGGGGGAACACTGAAGCTTTCTTT. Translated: CASSRLPGRGNTEAFF.

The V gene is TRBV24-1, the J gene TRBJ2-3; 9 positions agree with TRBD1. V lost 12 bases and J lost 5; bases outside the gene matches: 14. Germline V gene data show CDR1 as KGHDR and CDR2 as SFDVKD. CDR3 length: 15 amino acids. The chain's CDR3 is CAAETKQGALDTQYF. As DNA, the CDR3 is TGTGCCGCTGAGACGAAACAGGGGGCATTAGATACGCAGTATTTT.

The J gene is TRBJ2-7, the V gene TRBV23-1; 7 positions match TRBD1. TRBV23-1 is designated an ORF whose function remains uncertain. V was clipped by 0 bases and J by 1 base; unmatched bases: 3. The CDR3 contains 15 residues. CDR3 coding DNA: TGCGCCAGCAGTCAATCCCGGGACAGTTCCTACGAGCAGTACTTC. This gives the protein CASSQSRDSSYEQYF.

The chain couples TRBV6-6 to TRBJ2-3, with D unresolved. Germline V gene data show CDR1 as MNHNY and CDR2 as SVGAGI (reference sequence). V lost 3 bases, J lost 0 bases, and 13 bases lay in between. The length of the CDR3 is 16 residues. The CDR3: CASSYSGSSSTDTQYF. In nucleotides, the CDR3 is TGTGCCAGCAGTTATTCAGGATCGTCTAGCACAGATACGCAGTATTTT.

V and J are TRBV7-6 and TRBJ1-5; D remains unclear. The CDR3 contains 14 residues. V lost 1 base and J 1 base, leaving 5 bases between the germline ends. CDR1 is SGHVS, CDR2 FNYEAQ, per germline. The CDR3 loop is CASSLGPSNQPQHF. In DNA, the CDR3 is TGTGCCAGCAGCTTAGGTCCAAGCAATCAGCCCCAGCATTTT. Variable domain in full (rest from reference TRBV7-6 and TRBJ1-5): GAGVSQSPRYKVTKRGQDVALRCDPISGHVSLYWYRQALGQGPEFLTYFNYEAQQDKSGLPNDRFSAERPEGSISTLTIQRTEQRDSAMYRCASSLGPSNQPQHFGDGTRLSIL.

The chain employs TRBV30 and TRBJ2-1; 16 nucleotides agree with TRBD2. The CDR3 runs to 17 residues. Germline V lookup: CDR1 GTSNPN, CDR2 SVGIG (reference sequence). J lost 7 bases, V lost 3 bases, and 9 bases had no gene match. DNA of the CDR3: TGTGCCTGGAGCGAGGGACTAGCGGGGGGGCCGGGAAATGAGCAGTTCTTC. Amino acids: CAWSEGLAGGPGNEQFF.

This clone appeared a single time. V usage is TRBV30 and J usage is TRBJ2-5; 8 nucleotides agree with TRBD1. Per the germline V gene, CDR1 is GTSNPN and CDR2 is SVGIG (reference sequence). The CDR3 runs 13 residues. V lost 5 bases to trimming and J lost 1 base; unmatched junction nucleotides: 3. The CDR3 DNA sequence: TGTGCCTGGGGACAGGGATTCCAAGAGACCCAGTACTTC. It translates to CAWGQGFQETQYF.

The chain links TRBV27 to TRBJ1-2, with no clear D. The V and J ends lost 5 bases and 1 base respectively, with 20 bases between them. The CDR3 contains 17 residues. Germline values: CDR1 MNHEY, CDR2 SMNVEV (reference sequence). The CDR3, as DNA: TGTGCCAGCAGTCCACGAGGGCCCTCCACGATTAACTATGGCTACACCTTC. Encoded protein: CASSPRGPSTINYGYTF.